The clone carrying this T cell receptor beta chain was recorded at least ten times. The CDR3 extends over 17 amino acids. The J segment lost 4 bases and the V segment lost 2 bases, leaving 4 bases of the junction unmatched. Germline loops: CDR1 SGHVS, CDR2 FNYEAQ. Treatment noted: randomized to nivolumab then ipilimumab (arm A) or the reverse (arm B). The data belong to a study of sequential checkpoint blockade in melanoma. Sequencing used immunoSEQ multiplex PCR; TCRdb keeps in-frame clones, though not all of them. The repertoire includes thousands of clones, roughly 24% of them detected once, and about a fifth sits in the top ten.

The TCR sequence derives from a human donor with melanoma. The sample was tumor tissue (inferred from file names), taken from a patient given nivolumab and ipilimumab in sequence. The V call is TRBV7-6, the J call TRBJ2-2; 13 nucleotides agree with TRBD2. CDR3 residues: CASSLKLAGGSTGELFF. CDR3 coding DNA: TGTGCCAGCAGCTTAAAACTAGCGGGAGGGTCCACCGGGGAGCTGTTTTTT.